This T cell receptor (beta chain) came from a study of T cell responses to AZD1222 COVID-19 vaccine. Remarks on this clone: The antigen remains unidentified.

The repertoire was sequenced with immunoSEQ multiplex PCR; TCRdb's copy has only in-frame clones and lacks some. The sample records roughly 100,000 clones, around 87% being singletons. Points from the study as a whole: Baseline serology detected seropositivity in only a handful of AZD1222 recipients.

Germline V lookup: CDR1 SGHNT, CDR2 YYREEE (reference sequence). Trimming shortened V by 10 bases and J by 3 bases, and 17 bases separated the two germline ends. The CDR3 length is 14 residues. The chain carries TRBV5-4 and TRBJ2-1, with a weak D call TRBD2 (7 bases). This specimen consisted of peripheral blood, obtained 28 days after the second AZD1222 dose. The receptor's source is an adult who received the AZD1222 COVID-19 vaccine. The CDR3 DNA reads as TGTGCCTGGTACGGGGGGCCTGTCTACAATGAGCAGTTCTTC. This gives the protein CAWYGGPVYNEQFF.